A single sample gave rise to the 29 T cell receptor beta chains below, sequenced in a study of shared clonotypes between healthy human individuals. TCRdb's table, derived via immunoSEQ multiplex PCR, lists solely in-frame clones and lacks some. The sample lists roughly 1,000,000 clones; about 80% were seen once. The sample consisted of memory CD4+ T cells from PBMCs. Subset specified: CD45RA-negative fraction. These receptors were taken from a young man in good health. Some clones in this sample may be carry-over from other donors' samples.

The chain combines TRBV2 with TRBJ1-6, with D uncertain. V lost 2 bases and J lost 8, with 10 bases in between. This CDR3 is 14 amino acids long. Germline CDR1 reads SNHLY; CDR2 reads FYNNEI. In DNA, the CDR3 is TGTGCCAGCAGTGAACAGTCCCTGGATTCACCCCTCCACTTT. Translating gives CASSEQSLDSPLHF. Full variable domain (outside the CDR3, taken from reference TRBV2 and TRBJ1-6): EPEVTQTPSHQVTQMGQEVILRCVPISNHLYFYWYRQILGQKVEFLVSFYNNEISEKSEIFDDQFSVERPDGSNFTLKIRSTKLEDSAMYFCASSEQSLDSPLHFGNGTRLTVT.

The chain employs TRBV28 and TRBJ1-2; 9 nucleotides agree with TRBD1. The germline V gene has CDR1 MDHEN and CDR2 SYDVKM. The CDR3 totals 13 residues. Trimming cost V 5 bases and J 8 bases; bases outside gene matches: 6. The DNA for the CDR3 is TGTGCCAGCAGTCCACAGGGGGCGCCAGGCTACACCTTC. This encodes CASSPQGAPGYTF.

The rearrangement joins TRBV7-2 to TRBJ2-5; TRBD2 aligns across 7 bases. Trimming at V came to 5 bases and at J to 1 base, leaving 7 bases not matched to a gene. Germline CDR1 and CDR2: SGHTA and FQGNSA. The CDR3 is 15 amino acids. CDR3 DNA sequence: TGTGCCAGCAGCCGGGGGGATCCCACCCAAGAGACCCAGTACTTC. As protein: CASSRGDPTQETQYF.

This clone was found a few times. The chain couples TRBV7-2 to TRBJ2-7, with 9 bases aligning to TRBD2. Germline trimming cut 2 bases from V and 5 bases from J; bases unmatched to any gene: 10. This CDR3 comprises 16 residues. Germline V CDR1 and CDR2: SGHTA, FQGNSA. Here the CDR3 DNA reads TGTGCCAGCAGCTTACTCCCTAGCGGGACGTGGGACGAGCAGTACTTC. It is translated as CASSLLPSGTWDEQYF.

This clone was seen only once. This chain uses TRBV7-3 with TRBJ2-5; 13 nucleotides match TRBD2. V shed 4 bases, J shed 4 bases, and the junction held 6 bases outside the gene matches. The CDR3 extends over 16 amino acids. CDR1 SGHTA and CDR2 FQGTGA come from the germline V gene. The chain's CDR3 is CASSSRTSGSGETQYF. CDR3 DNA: TGTGCCAGCAGCTCCAGGACTAGCGGGAGTGGAGAGACCCAGTACTTC.

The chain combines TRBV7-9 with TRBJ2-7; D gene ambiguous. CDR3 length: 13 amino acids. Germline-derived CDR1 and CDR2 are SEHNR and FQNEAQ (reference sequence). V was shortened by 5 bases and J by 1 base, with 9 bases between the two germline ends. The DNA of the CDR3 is TGTGCCAGCAGCATCCGACGGTCCTACGAGCAGTACTTC. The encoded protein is CASSIRRSYEQYF.

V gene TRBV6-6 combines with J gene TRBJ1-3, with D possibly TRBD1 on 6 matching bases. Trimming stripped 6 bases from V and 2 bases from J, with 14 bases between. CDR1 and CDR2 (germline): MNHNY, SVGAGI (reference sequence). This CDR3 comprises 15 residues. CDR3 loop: CASSAGTQTGNTIYF. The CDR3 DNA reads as TGTGCCAGCAGCGCCGGGACACAGACTGGAAACACCATATATTTT.

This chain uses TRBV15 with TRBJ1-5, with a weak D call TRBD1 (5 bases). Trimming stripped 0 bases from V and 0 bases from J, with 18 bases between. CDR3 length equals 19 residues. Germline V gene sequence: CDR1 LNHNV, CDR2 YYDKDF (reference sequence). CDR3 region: CATSRDKGPARGSNQPQHF. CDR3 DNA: TGTGCCACCAGCAGAGATAAGGGACCCGCAAGGGGTAGCAATCAGCCCCAGCATTTT.

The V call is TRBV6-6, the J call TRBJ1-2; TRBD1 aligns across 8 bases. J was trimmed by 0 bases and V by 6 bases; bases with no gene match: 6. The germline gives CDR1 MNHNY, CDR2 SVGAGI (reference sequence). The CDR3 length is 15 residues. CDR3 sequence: CASRMTGETNYGYTF. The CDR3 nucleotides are TGTGCCAGCAGAATGACAGGGGAAACTAACTATGGCTACACCTTC.

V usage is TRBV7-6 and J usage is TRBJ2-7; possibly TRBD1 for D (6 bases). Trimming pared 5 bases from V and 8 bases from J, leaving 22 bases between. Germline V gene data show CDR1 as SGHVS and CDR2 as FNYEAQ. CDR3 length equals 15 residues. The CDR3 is CASSPTGRQGAKQYF. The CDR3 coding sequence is TGTGCCAGCAGCCCAACAGGGCGGCAGGGTGCAAAGCAGTACTTC.

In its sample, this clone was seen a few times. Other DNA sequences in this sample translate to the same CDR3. CDR3 in DNA: TGTGCCAGCAGCCAAGACCAAGCGGGAGGCGGCACAGATACGCAGTATTTT. It yields the protein CASSQDQAGGGTDTQYF. The V call is TRBV4-2, the J call TRBJ2-3; 9 bases agree with TRBD2. The CDR3 contains 17 residues. V lost 0 bases to trimming and J lost 1 base; unmatched junction nucleotides: 5. The germline V gene has CDR1 LGHNA and CDR2 YNFKEQ.

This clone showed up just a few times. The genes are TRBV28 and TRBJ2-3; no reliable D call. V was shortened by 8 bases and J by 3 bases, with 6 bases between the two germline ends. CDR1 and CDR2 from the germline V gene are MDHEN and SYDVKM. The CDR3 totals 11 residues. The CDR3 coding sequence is TGTGCCAGCGGGATGACAGATACGCAGTATTTT. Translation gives CASGMTDTQYF.

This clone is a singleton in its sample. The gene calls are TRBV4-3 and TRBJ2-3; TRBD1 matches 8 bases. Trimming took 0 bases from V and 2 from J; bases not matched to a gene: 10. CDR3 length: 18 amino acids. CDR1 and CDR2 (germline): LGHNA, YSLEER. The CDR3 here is CASSQEWVRGLTTDTQYF. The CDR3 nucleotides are TGCGCCAGCAGCCAAGAGTGGGTCAGGGGGCTAACCACAGATACGCAGTATTTT.

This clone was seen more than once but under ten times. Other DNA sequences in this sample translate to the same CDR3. The CDR3 DNA follows: TGTGCCAGCAGTGCCCTACAAGAGACCCAGTACTTC. Its translation: CASSALQETQYF. The chain has TRBV2 and TRBJ2-5; no clear D gene. V was pared by 4 bases and J by 2 bases, with 5 bases between. Germline CDR1 is SNHLY and CDR2 is FYNNEI. CDR3 size: 12 residues. The full variable domain, with the rest looked up from reference TRBV2 and TRBJ2-5, is EPEVTQTPSHQVTQMGQEVILRCVPISNHLYFYWYRQILGQKVEFLVSFYNNEISEKSEIFDDQFSVERPDGSNFTLKIRSTKLEDSAMYFCASSALQETQYFGPGTRLLVL.

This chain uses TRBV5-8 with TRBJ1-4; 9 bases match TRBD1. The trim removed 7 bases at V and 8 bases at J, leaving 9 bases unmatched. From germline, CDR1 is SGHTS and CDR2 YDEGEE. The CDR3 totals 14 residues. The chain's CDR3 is CASGEGQGYEKLFF. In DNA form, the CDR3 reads TGTGCCAGCGGGGAAGGACAGGGGTACGAAAAACTGTTTTTT.

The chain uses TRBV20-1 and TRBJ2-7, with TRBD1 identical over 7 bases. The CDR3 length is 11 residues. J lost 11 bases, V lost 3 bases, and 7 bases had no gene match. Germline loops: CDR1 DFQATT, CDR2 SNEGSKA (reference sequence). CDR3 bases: TGCAGTGCTAGTGATGGGACAGTAAAGTACTTC. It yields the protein CSASDGTVKYF.

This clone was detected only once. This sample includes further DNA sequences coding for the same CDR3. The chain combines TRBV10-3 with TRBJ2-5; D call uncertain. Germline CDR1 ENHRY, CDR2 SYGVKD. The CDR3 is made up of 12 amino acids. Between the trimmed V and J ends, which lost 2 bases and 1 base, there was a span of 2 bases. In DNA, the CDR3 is TGTGCCATCAGTGAGCCCCAAGAGACCCAGTACTTC. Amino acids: CAISEPQETQYF.

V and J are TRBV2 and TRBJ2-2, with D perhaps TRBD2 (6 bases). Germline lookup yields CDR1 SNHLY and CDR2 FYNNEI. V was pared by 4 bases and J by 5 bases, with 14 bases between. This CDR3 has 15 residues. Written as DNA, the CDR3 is TGTGCCAGCAGTGGACTAGTAATAGGGACCGGGGAGCTGTTTTTT. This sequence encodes CASSGLVIGTGELFF.

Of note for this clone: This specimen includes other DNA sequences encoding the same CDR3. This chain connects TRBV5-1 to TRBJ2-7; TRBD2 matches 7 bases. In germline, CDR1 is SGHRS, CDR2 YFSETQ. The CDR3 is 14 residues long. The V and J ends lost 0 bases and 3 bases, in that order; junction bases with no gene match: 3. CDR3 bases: TGCGCCAGCAGCTTGGGTAGCGGGCTCTACGAGCAGTACTTC. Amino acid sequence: CASSLGSGLYEQYF.

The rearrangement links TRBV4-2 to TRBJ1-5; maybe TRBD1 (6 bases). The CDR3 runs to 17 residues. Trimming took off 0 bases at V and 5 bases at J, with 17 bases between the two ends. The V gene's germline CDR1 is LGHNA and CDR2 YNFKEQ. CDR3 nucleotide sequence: TGTGCCAGCAGCCAAGATAAGGGGGGCGGAATCGATCAGCCCCAGCATTTT. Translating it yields CASSQDKGGGIDQPQHF.

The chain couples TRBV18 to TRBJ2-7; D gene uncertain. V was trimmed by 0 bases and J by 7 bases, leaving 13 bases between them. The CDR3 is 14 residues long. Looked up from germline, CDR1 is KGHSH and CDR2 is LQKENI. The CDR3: CASSPPARSEEQYF. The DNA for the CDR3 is TGTGCCAGCTCACCACCGGCCCGGTCTGAGGAGCAGTACTTC.

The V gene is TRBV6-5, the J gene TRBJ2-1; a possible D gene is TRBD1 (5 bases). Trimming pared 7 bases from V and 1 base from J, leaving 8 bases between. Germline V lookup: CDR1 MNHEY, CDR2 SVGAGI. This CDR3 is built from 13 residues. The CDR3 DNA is TGTGCCAGCACCCAGGGATCCTACAATGAGCAGTTCTTC. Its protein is CASTQGSYNEQFF.

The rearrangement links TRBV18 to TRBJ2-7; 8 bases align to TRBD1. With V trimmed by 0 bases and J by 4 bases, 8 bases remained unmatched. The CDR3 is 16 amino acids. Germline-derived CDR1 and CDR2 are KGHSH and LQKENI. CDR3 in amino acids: CASSPPTGQGRYEQYF. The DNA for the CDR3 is TGTGCCAGCTCACCACCAACTGGACAGGGACGTTACGAGCAGTACTTC.

The CDR3 sequence: CASMDRGGADTQYF. CDR3 DNA: TGTGCCAGCATGGACAGGGGGGGCGCAGATACGCAGTATTTT. The rearrangement joins TRBV5-4 to TRBJ2-3; TRBD1 matches 10 bases. The junction had 5 bases not matched to a gene; V was cut back by 6 bases and J by 4 bases. The CDR3 runs to 14 residues. The germline V gene encodes CDR1 SGHNT and CDR2 YYREEE (reference sequence).

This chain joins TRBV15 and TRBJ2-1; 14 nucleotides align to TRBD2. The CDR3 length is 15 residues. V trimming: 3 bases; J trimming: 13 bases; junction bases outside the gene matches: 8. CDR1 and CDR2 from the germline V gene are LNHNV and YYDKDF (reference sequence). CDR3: CATSSGTSGSALQFF. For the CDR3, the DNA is TGTGCCACCAGCAGCGGGACTAGCGGGAGTGCCTTACAGTTCTTC.

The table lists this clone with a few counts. The CDR3 sequence is CASSRLISGNTIYF. CDR3 DNA sequence: TGTGCCAGCAGCCGACTAATCTCTGGAAACACCATATATTTT. J is TRBJ1-3 and V is TRBV7-9; D gene unclear. CDR1 SEHNR and CDR2 FQNEAQ come from the germline V gene (reference sequence). With 5 bases removed from V and 0 bases from J, the gap between germline ends came to 8 bases. The CDR3 length is 14 residues. Combining the CDR3 with reference TRBV7-9 and TRBJ1-3 gives the whole variable domain DTGVSQNPRHKITKRGQNVTFRCDPISEHNRLYWYRQTLGQGPEFLTYFQNEAQLEKSRLLSDRFSAERPKGSFSTLEIQRTEQGDSAMYLCASSRLISGNTIYFGEGSWLTVV.

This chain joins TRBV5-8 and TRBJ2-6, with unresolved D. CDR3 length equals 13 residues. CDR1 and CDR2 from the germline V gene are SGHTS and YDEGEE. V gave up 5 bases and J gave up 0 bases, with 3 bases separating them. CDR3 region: CASRFSGANVLTF. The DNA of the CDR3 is TGTGCCAGCAGGTTCTCTGGGGCCAACGTCCTGACTTTC.

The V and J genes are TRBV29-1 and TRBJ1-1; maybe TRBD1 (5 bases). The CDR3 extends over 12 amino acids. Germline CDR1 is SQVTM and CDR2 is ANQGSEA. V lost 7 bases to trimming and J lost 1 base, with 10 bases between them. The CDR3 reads CSGGGKNTEAFF. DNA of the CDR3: TGCAGCGGGGGGGGTAAGAACACTGAAGCTTTCTTT. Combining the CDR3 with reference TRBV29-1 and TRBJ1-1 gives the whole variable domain SAVISQKPSRDICQRGTSLTIQCQVDSQVTMMFWYRQQPGQSLTLIATANQGSEATYESGFVIDKFPISRPNLTFSTLTVSNMSPEDSSIYLCSGGGKNTEAFFGQGTRLTVV.

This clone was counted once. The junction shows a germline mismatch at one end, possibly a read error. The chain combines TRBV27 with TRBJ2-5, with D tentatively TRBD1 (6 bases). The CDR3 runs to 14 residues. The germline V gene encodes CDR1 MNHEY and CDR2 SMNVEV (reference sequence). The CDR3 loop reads CASSRQDSQGTQYF. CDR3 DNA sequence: TGTGCCAGCAGTAGACAGGATTCCCAAGGGACCCAGTACTTC.